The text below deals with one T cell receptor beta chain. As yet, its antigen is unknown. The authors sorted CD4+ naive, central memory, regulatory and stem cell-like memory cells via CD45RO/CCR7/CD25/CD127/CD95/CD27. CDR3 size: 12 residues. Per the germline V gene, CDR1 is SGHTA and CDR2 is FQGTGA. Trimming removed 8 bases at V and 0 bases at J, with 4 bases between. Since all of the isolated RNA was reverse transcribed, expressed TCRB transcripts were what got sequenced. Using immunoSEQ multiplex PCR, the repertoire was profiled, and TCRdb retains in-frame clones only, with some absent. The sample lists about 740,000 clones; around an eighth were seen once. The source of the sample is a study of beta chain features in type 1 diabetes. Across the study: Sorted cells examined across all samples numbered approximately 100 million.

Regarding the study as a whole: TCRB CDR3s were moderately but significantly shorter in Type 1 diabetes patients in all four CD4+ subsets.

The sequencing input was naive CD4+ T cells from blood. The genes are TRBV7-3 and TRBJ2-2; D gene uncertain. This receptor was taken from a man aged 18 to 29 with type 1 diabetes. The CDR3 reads CASGANTGELFF. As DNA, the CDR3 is TGTGCCAGCGGCGCGAACACCGGGGAGCTGTTTTTT.